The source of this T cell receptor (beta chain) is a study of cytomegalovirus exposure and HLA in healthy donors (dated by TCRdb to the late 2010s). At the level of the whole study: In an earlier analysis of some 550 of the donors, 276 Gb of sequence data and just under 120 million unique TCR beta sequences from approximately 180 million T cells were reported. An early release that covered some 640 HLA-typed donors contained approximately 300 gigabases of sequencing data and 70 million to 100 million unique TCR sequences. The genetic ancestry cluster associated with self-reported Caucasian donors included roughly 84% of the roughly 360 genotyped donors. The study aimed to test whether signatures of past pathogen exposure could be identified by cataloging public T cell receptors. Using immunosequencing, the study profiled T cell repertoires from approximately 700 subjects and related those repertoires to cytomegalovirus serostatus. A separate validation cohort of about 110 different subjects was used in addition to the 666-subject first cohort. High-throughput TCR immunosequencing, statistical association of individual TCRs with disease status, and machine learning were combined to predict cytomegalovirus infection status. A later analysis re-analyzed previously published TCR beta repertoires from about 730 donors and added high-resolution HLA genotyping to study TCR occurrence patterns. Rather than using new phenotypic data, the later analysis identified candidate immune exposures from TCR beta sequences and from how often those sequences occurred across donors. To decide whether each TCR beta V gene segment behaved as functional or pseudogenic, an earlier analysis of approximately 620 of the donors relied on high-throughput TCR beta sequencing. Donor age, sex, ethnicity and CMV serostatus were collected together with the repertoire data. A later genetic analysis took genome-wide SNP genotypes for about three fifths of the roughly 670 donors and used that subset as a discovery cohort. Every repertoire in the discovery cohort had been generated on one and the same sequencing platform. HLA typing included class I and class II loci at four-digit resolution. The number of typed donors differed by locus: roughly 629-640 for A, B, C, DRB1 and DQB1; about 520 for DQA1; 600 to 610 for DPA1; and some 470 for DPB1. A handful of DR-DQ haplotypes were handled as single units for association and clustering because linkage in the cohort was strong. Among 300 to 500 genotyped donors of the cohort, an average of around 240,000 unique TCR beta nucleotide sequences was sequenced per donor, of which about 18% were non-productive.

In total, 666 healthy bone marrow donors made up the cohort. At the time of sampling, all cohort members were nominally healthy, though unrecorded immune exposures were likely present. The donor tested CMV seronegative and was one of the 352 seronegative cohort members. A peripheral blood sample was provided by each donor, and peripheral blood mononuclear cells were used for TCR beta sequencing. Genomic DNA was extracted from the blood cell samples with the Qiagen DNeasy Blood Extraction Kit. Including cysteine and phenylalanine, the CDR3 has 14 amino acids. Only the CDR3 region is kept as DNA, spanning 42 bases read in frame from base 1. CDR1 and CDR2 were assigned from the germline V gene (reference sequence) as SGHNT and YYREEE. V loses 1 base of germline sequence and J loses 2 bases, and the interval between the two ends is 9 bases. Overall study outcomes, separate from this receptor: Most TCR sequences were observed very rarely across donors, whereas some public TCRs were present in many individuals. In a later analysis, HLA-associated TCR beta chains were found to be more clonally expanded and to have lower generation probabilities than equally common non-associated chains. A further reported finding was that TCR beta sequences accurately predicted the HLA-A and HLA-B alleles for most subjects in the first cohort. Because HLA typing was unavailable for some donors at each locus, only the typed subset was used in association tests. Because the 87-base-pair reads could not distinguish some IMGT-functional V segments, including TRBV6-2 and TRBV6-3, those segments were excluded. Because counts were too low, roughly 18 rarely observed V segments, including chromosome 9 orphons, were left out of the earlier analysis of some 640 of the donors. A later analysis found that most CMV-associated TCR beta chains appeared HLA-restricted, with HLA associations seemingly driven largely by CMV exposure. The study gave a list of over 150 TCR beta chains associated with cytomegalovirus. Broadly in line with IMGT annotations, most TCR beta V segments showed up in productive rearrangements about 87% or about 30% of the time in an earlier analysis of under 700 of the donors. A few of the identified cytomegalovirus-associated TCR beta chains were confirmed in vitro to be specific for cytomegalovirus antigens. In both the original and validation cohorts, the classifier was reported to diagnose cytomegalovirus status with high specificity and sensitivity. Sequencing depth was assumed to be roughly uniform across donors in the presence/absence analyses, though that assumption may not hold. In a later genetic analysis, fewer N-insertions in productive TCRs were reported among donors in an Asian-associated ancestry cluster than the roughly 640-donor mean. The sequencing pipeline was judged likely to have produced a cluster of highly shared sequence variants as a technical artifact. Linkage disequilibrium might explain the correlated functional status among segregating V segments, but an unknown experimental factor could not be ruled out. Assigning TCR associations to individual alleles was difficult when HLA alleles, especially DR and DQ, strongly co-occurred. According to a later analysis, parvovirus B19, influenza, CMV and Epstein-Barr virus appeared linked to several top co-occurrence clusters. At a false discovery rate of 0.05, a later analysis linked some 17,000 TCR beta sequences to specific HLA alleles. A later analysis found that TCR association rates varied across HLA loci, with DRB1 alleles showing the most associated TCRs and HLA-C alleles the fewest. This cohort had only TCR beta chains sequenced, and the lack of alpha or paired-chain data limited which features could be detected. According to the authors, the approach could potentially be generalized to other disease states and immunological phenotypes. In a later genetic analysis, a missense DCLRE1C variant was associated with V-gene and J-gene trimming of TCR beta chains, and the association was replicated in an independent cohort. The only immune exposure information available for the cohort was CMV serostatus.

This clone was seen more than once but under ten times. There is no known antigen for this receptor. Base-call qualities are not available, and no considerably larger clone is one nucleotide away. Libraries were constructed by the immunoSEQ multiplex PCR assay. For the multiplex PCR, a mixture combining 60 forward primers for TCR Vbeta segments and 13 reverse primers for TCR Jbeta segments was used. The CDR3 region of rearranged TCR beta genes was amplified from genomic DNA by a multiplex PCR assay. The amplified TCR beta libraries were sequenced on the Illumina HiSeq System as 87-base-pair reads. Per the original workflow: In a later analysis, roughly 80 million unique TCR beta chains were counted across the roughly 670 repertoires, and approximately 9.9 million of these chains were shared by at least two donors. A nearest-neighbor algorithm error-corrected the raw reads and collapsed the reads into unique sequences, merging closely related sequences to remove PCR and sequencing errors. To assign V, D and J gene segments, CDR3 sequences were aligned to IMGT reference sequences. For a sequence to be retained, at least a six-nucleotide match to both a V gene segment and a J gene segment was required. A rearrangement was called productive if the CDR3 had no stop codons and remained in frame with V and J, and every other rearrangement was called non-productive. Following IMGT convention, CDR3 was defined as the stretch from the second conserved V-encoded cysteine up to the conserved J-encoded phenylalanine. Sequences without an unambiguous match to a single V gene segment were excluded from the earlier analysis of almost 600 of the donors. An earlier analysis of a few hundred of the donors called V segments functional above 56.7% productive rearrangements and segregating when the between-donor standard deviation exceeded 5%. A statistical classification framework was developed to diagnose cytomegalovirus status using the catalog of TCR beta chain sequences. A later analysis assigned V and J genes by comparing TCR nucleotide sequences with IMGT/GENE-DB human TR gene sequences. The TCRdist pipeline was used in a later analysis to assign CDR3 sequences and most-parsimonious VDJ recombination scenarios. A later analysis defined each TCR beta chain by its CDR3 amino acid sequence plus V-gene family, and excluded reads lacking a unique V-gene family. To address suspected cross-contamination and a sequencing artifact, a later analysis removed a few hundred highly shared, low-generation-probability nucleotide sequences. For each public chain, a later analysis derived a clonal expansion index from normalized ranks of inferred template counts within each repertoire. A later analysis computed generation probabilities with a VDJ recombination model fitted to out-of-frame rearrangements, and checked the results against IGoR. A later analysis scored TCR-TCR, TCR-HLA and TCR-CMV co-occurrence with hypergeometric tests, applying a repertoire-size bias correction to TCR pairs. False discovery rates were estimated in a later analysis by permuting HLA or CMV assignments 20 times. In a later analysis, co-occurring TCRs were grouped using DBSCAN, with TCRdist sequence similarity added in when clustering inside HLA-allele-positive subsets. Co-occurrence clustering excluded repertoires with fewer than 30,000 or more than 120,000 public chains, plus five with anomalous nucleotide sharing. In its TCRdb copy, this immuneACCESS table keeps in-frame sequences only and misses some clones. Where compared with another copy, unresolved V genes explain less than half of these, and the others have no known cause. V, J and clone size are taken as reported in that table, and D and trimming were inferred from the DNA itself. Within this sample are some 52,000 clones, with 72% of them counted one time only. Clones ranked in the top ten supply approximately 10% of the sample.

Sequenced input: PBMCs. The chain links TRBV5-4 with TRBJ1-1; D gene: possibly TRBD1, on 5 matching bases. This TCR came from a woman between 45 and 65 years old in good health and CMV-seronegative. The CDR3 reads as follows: CASSLSWGNTEAFF. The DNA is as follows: TGTGCCAGCAGCTTGTCTTGGGGCAACACTGAAGCTTTCTTT. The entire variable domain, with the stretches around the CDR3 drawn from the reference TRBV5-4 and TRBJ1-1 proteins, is ETGVTQSPTHLIKTRGQQVTLRCSSQSGHNTVSWYQQALGQGPQFIFQYYREEENGRGNFPPRFSGLQFPNYSSELNVNALELDDSALYLCASSLSWGNTEAFFGQGTRLTVV.